The following is a T cell receptor beta chain sequence with its context. Antigen: not known. CDR3 and TCR beta VDJ profiling relied on a genomic DNA template. TCRdb reanalysed the reads using MiXCR and keeps one entry per CDR3 protein. The sample holds approximately 80,000 distinct CDR3 sequences, under 80% seen once. This sample is part of a study of CD8+CD57+ T cells in acquired aplastic anemia. The overall study: Across the sorted CD4+ and CD8+ cells, DNA amounts averaged 3.2 ug.

Flow cytometry had shown expanded CD8+CD57+ cells in the patients chosen for sequencing. The enrolled patients all had severe acquired aplastic anemia. Patients had undergone no therapy by the time their blood was sampled. Study conclusions and caveats: Patients and controls had CD8+ Simpson's diversity values that were not significantly distinct.

This CDR3 has 15 amino acids. Per the germline V gene, CDR1 is MNHEY and CDR2 is SVGEGT. The V segment lost 6 bases and the J segment 2 bases; nucleotides outside the gene matches: 7. The gene calls are TRBV6-2 or TRBV6-3 and TRBJ1-5, with 7 bases aligning to TRBD1. Sequenced material: sorted CD4+, CD8+, or CD8+CD57+ T cells (not recorded which) from PBMCs. The TCR was taken from a human donor with aplastic anemia. The CDR3 spells CASSRITGGNQPQHF. CDR3 bases: TGTGCCAGCAGCCGTATTACAGGGGGCAATCAGCCCCAGCATTTT.